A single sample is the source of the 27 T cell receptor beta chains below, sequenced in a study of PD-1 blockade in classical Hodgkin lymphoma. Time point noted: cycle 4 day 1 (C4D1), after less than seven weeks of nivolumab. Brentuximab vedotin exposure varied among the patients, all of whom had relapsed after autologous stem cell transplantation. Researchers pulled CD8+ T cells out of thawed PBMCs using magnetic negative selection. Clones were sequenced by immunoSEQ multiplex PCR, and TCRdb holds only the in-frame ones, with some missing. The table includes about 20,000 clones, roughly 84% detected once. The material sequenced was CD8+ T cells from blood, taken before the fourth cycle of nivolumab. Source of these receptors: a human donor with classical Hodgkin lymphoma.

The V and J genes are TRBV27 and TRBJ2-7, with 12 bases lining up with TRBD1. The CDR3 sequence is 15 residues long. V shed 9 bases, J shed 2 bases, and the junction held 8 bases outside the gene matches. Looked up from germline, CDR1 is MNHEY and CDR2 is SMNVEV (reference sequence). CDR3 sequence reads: CASKPGTGGTYEQYF. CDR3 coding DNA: TGTGCCAGTAAACCCGGGACAGGGGGCACCTACGAGCAGTACTTC.

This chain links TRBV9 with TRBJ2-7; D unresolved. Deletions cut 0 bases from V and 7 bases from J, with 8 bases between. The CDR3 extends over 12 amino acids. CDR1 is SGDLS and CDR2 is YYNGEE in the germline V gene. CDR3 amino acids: CASSVGKGEQYF. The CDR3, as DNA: TGTGCCAGCAGCGTAGGGAAAGGGGAGCAGTACTTC.

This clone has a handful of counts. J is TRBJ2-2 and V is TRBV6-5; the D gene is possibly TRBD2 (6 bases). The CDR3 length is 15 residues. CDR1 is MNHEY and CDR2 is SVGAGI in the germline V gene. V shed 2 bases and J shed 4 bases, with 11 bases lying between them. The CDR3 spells CASSYGGSGTGELFF. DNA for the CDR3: TGTGCCAGCAGTTACGGGGGGTCGGGCACCGGGGAGCTGTTTTTT.

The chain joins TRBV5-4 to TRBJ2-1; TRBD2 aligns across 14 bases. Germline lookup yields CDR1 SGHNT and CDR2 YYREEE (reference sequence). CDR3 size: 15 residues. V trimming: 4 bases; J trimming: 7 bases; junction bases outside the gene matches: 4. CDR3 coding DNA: TGTGCCAGCAGCGTGACTAGCGGGGGGGGGAATGAGCAGTTCTTC. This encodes CASSVTSGGGNEQFF. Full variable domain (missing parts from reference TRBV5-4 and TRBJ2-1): ETGVTQSPTHLIKTRGQQVTLRCSSQSGHNTVSWYQQALGQGPQFIFQYYREEENGRGNFPPRFSGLQFPNYSSELNVNALELDDSALYLCASSVTSGGGNEQFFGPGTRLTVL.

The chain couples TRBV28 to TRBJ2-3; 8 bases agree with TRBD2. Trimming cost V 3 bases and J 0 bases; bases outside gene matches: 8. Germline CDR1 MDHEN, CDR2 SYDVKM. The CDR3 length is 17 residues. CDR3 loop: CASSFSTGGTSTDTQYF. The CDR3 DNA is TGTGCCAGCAGTTTTTCTACGGGGGGGACTAGCACAGATACGCAGTATTTT.

The DNA for the CDR3 is TGTGCCAGCTCAATGGGGGGCCTAGGCACTGAAGCTTTCTTT. Translated, it gives CASSMGGLGTEAFF. This chain connects TRBV6-5 to TRBJ1-1, with a possible D match to TRBD1 (6 bases). The V gene's germline CDR1 is MNHEY and CDR2 SVGAGI. The CDR3 totals 14 residues. V shed 8 bases and J shed 4 bases, with 17 bases lying between them.

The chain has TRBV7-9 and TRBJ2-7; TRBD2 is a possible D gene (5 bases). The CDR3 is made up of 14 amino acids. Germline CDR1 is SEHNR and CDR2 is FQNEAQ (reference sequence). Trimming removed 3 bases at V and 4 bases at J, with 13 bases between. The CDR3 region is CASSLGAVKYEQYF. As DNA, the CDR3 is TGTGCCAGCAGCTTGGGAGCGGTGAAATACGAGCAGTACTTC. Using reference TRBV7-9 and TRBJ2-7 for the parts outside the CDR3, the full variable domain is DTGVSQNPRHKITKRGQNVTFRCDPISEHNRLYWYRQTLGQGPEFLTYFQNEAQLEKSRLLSDRFSAERPKGSFSTLEIQRTEQGDSAMYLCASSLGAVKYEQYFGPGTRLTVT.

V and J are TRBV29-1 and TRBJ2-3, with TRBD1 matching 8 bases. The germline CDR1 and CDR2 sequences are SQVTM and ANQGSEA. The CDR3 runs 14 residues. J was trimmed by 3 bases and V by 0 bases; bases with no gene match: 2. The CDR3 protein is CSVEDRGQTDTQYF. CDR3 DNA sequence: TGCAGCGTTGAAGACAGGGGGCAGACAGATACGCAGTATTTT.

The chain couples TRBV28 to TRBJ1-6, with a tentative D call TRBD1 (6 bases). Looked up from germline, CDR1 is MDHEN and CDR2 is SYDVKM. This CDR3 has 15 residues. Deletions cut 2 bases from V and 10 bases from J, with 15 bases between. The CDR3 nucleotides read TGTGCCAGCAGTTTAGATACAGGGTCTAGGTCACCCCTCCACTTT. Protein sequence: CASSLDTGSRSPLHF. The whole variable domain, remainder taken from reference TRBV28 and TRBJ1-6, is DVKVTQSSRYLVKRTGEKVFLECVQDMDHENMFWYRQDPGLGLRLIYFSYDVKMKEKGDIPEGYSVSREKKERFSLILESASTNQTSMYLCASSLDTGSRSPLHFGNGTRLTVT.

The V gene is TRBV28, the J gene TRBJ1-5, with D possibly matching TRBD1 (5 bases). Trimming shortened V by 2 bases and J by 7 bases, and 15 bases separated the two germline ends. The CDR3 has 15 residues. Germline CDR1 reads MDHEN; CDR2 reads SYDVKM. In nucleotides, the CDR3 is TGTGCCAGCAGTTTAGAGACAGATTTGGCGCAGCCCCAGCATTTT. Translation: CASSLETDLAQPQHF. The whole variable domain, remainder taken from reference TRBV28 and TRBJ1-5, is DVKVTQSSRYLVKRTGEKVFLECVQDMDHENMFWYRQDPGLGLRLIYFSYDVKMKEKGDIPEGYSVSREKKERFSLILESASTNQTSMYLCASSLETDLAQPQHFGDGTRLSIL.

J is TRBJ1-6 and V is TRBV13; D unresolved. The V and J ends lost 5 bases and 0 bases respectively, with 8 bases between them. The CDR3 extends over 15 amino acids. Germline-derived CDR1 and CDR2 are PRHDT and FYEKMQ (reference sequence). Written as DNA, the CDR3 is TGTGCCAGCAGCCCTCCGAGCTCCTATAATTCACCCCTCCACTTT. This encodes CASSPPSSYNSPLHF.

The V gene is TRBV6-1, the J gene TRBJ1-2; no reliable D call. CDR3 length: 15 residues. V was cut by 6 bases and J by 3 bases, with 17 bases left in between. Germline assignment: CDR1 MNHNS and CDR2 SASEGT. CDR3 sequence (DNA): TGTGCCAGCAGCAATGCACCAGGATATTACTATGGCTACACCTTC. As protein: CASSNAPGYYYGYTF.

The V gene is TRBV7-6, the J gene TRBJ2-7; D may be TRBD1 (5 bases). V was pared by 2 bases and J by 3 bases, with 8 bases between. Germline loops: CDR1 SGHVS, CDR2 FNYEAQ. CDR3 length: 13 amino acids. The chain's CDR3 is CASSLTQGYEQYF. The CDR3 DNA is TGTGCCAGCAGCTTAACCCAGGGCTACGAGCAGTACTTC. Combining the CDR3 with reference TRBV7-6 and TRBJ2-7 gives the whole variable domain GAGVSQSPRYKVTKRGQDVALRCDPISGHVSLYWYRQALGQGPEFLTYFNYEAQQDKSGLPNDRFSAERPEGSISTLTIQRTEQRDSAMYRCASSLTQGYEQYFGPGTRLTVT.

CDR3 coding DNA: TGTGCCAGCAGCTCAGGGCCTGAAGCTTTCTTT. Translation: CASSSGPEAFF. The V call is TRBV6-6, the J call TRBJ1-1; D is possibly TRBD1 (5 bases). The CDR3 sequence is 11 residues long. Trimming took 6 bases from V and 6 from J, leaving 8 bases between them. Per germline, CDR1 MNHNY and CDR2 SVGAGI (reference sequence).

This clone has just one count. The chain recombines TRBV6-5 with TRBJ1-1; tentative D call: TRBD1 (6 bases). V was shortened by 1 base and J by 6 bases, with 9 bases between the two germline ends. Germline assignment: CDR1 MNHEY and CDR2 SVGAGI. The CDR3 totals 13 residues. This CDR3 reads CASSYWGLPEAFF. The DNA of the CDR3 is TGTGCCAGCAGTTACTGGGGGCTCCCTGAAGCTTTCTTT.

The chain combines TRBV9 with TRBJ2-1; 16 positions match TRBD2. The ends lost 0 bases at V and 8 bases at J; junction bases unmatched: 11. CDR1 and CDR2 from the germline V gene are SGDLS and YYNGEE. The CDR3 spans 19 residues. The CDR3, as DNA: TGTGCCAGCAGCGTAGCTGCGGGACTAGCGGGGGGGCCGTTGGATGAGCAGTTCTTC. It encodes CASSVAAGLAGGPLDEQFF.

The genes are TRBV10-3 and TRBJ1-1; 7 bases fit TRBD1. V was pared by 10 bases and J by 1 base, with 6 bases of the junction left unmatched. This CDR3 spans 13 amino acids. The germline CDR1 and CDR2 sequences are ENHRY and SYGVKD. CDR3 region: CATVTGENTEAFF. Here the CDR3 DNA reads TGTGCCACCGTTACAGGGGAGAACACTGAAGCTTTCTTT.

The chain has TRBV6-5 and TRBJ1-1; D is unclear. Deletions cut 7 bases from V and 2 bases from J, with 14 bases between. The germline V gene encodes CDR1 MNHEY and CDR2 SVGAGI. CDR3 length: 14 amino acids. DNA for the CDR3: TGTGCCAGCACCTCGGGAGGGCTCAACACTGAAGCTTTCTTT. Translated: CASTSGGLNTEAFF.

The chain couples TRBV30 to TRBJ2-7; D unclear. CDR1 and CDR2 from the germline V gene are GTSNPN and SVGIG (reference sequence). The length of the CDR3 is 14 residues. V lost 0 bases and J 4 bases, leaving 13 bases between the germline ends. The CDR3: CAWSVLARRYEQYF. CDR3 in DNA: TGTGCCTGGAGTGTACTGGCTAGGCGATACGAGCAGTACTTC.

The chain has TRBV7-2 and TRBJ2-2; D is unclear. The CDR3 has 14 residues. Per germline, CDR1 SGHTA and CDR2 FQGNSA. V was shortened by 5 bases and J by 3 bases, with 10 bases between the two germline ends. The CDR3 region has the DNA TGTGCCAGCAGCCTAGGTGGGGACACCGGGGAGCTGTTTTTT. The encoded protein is CASSLGGDTGELFF. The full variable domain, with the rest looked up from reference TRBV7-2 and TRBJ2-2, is GAGVSQSPSNKVTEKGKDVELRCDPISGHTALYWYRQSLGQGLEFLIYFQGNSAPDKSGLPSDRFSAERTGGSVSTLTIQRTQQEDSAVYLCASSLGGDTGELFFGEGSRLTVL.

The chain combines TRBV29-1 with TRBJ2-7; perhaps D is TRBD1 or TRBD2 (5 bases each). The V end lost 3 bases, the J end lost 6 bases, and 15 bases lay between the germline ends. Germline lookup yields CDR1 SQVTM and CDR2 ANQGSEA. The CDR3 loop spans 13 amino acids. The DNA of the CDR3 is TGCAGCGTTGAGTATTCGGGGCTGGCCGAGCAGTACTTC. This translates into CSVEYSGLAEQYF.

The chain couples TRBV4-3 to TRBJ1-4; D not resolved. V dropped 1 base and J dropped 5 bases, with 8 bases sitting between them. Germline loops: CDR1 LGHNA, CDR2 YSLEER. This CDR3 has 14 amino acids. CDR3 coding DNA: TGCGCCAGCAGCCAAGGGCAAGGGAATGAAAAACTGTTTTTT. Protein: CASSQGQGNEKLFF.

For the CDR3, the DNA is TGCGCCAGCAGCCAAGATCGGCTAATCACATTAGATACGCAGTATTTT. It encodes CASSQDRLITLDTQYF. The chain is built from TRBV4-3 and TRBJ2-3; unclear D gene. There are 16 residues in the CDR3. V gave up 0 bases and J gave up 5 bases, with 15 bases separating them. CDR1 and CDR2 from the germline V gene are LGHNA and YSLEER.

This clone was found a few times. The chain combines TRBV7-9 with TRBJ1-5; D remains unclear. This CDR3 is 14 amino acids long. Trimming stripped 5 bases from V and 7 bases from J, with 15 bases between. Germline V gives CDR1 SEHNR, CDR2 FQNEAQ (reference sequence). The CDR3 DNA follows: TGTGCCAGCAGCCCTGTTATGCCGGGGCAGCCCCAGCATTTT. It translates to CASSPVMPGQPQHF. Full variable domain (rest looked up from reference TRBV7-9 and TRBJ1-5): DTGVSQNPRHKITKRGQNVTFRCDPISEHNRLYWYRQTLGQGPEFLTYFQNEAQLEKSRLLSDRFSAERPKGSFSTLEIQRTEQGDSAMYLCASSPVMPGQPQHFGDGTRLSIL.

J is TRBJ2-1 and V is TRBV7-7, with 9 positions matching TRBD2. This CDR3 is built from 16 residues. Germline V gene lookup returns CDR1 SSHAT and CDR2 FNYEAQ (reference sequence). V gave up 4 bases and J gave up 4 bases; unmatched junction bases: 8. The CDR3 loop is CASSSLLAGTYNEQFF. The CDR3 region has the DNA TGTGCCAGCAGCTCATTGCTAGCGGGGACATACAATGAGCAGTTCTTC.

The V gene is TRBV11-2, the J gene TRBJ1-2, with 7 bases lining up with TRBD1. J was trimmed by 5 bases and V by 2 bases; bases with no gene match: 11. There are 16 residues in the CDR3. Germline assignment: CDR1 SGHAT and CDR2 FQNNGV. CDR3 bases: TGTGCCAGCAGCTTAATGAGTACAGGGGTGGGGTATGGCTACACCTTC. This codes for CASSLMSTGVGYGYTF.

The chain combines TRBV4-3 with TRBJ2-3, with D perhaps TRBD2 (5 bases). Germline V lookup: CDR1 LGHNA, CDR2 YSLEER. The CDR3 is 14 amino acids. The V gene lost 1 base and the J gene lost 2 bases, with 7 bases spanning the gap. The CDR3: CASSQGDYTDTQYF. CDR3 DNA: TGCGCCAGCAGCCAAGGAGACTACACAGATACGCAGTATTTT.